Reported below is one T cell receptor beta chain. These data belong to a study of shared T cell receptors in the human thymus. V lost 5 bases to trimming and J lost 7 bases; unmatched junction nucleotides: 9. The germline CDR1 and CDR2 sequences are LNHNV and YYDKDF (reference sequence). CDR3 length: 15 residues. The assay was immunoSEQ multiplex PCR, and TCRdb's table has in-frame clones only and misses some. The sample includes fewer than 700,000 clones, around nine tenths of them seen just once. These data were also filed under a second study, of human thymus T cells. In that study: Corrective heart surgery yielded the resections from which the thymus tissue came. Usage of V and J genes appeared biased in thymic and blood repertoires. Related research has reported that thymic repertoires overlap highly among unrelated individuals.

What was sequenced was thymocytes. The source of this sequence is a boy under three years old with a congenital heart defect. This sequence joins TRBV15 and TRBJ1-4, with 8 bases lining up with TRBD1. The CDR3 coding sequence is TGTGCCACCAGCGCCTCGCAGGGGGCGCGTGAAAAACTGTTTTTT. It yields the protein CATSASQGAREKLFF.